This T cell receptor beta chain was captured by sequencing in a study of response to subunit inactivated influenza vaccine. A word on this clonotype: What it binds is not known.

Each CDR3 protein is one row after TCRdb ran MiXCR on the RT-PCR reads. Here the sample spans 250,000 to 350,000 distinct CDR3 sequences, around 22% being singletons. Findings and caveats of the study: Authors suggested few new T cells are recruited by each seasonal influenza vaccination.

The V gene lost 5 bases and the J gene lost 7 bases, with 15 bases spanning the gap. This CDR3 has 15 amino acids. The germline V gene encodes CDR1 MNHNS and CDR2 SASEGT. This TCR was sampled from a man between 50 and 70 years old who received an inactivated influenza vaccine. The chain carries TRBV6-1 and TRBJ1-6, with D possibly being TRBD1 (6 bases). Sequencing used PBMCs from blood, obtained about 20 months after vaccination. CDR3 nucleotides: TGTGCCAGCAGTCGCCCAGAGGGGGACAATTCACCCCTCCACTTT. This gives the protein CASSRPEGDNSPLHF.